This is a list of T cell receptor beta chains from one sample in a study of blood T cell repertoires in COVID-19. Profiled with immunoSEQ multiplex PCR; TCRdb holds only in-frame clones, not every one. This sample yields 68,000 or so clones, of which more than 75% are seen a single time; about 6.6% belongs to the top ten. Material: peripheral blood. Every receptor here comes from a man over 45 with active COVID-19. The CDR3 runs from the conserved cysteine through the conserved F or W. Each record gives: V gene, J gene, D gene, clone size, CDR3 protein, CDR3 DNA. D genes are given only for firm matches. Size tells how often a clone was seen (once, few, many) or the class of an expanded clone, and some rows leave it out.

V gene: TRBV7-2; J gene: TRBJ1-4; D gene: TRBD1; clone size: NA; CDR3 protein: CASSLGAGQGNEKLFF; CDR3 DNA: TGTGCCAGCAGCTTAGGAGCGGGACAGGGGAATGAAAAACTGTTTTTT
V gene: TRBV5-4; J gene: TRBJ1-2; D gene: TRBD1; clone size: NA; CDR3 protein: CASSRGQDYGYTF; CDR3 DNA: TGTGCCAGCAGCCGGGGACAGGACTATGGCTACACCTTC
V gene: TRBV27; J gene: TRBJ2-5; D gene: NA; clone size: NA; CDR3 protein: CASSPAGAGVETQYF; CDR3 DNA: TGTGCCAGCAGTCCGGCCGGGGCAGGGGTAGAGACCCAGTACTTC
V gene: TRBV9; J gene: TRBJ2-5; D gene: TRBD2; clone size: once; CDR3 protein: CASSFSTSGRAGETQYF; CDR3 DNA: TGTGCCAGCAGCTTCAGCACTAGCGGGAGGGCCGGAGAGACCCAGTACTTC
V gene: TRBV5-8; J gene: TRBJ2-5; D gene: NA; clone size: NA; CDR3 protein: CASSPGSGTGRETQYF; CDR3 DNA: TGTGCCAGCAGCCCAGGATCGGGAACAGGGAGAGAGACCCAGTACTTC
V gene: TRBV5-6; J gene: TRBJ2-3; D gene: TRBD1; clone size: NA; CDR3 protein: CASGWGTGTDTQYF; CDR3 DNA: TGTGCCAGTGGGTGGGGGACAGGCACAGATACGCAGTATTTT
V gene: TRBV11-2; J gene: TRBJ2-1; D gene: NA; clone size: NA; CDR3 protein: CASSPTGYNEQFF; CDR3 DNA: TGTGCCAGCAGCCCCACAGGCTACAATGAGCAGTTCTTC
V gene: TRBV6-1; J gene: TRBJ1-1; D gene: TRBD1; clone size: NA; CDR3 protein: CASSEPTGAVGAFF; CDR3 DNA: TGTGCCAGCAGTGAGCCTACAGGGGCCGTTGGGGCTTTCTTT
V gene: TRBV4-2; J gene: TRBJ1-1; D gene: NA; clone size: NA; CDR3 protein: CASSQAGREDTEAFF; CDR3 DNA: TGTGCCAGCAGCCAAGCGGGCAGGGAGGACACTGAAGCTTTCTTT
V gene: TRBV5-1; J gene: TRBJ2-7; D gene: NA; clone size: NA; CDR3 protein: CASSLEPGVYEQYF; CDR3 DNA: TGCGCCAGCAGCTTGGAGCCAGGGGTCTACGAGCAGTACTTC
V gene: TRBV21-1; J gene: TRBJ1-4; D gene: NA; clone size: NA; CDR3 protein: CASSAHSCLGTNEKLFF; CDR3 DNA: TGTGCCAGCAGCGCCCACAGCTGCTTGGGAACTAATGAAAAACTGTTTTTT
V gene: TRBV19; J gene: TRBJ2-4; D gene: TRBD2; clone size: NA; CDR3 protein: CASSLGLAGGGVTNIQYF; CDR3 DNA: TGTGCCAGTAGTCTCGGACTAGCGGGAGGAGGAGTAACGAACATTCAGTACTTC
V gene: TRBV2; J gene: TRBJ2-1; D gene: NA; clone size: NA; CDR3 protein: CASSASPYAEQFF; CDR3 DNA: TGTGCCAGCAGCGCGAGCCCCTACGCGGAGCAGTTCTTC
V gene: TRBV9; J gene: TRBJ2-3; D gene: NA; clone size: once; CDR3 protein: CASSVGSRAYTDTQYF; CDR3 DNA: TGTGCCAGCAGCGTAGGAAGCCGCGCATACACAGATACGCAGTATTTT
V gene: TRBV9; J gene: TRBJ2-7; D gene: TRBD2; clone size: NA; CDR3 protein: CASSPSGRAVEQYF; CDR3 DNA: TGTGCCAGCAGCCCCAGCGGGAGGGCCGTCGAGCAGTACTTC
V gene: TRBV24-1; J gene: TRBJ1-6; D gene: NA; clone size: NA; CDR3 protein: CATILGNNTDNSPLHF; CDR3 DNA: TGTGCCACCATTCTCGGAAATAACACAGATAATTCACCCCTCCACTTT
V gene: TRBV5-6; J gene: TRBJ1-2; D gene: NA; clone size: NA; CDR3 protein: CASRTPRRGGGAYGYTF; CDR3 DNA: TGTGCCAGCAGGACCCCCCGGCGGGGAGGAGGGGCCTATGGCTACACCTTC
V gene: TRBV7-9; J gene: TRBJ2-3; D gene: NA; clone size: NA; CDR3 protein: CASSNRYPPTDTQYF; CDR3 DNA: TGTGCCAGCAGCAACCGGTATCCCCCCACAGATACGCAGTATTTT
V gene: TRBV11-3; J gene: TRBJ2-1; D gene: TRBD1; clone size: NA; CDR3 protein: CASRATGGIEQFF; CDR3 DNA: TGTGCCAGCAGGGCCACAGGGGGGATTGAGCAGTTCTTC
V gene: TRBV11-2; J gene: TRBJ2-5; D gene: TRBD2; clone size: NA; CDR3 protein: CASSPAFWGGSQYF; CDR3 DNA: TGTGCCAGCAGCCCTGCCTTCTGGGGGGGATCCCAGTACTTC
V gene: TRBV19; J gene: TRBJ2-5; D gene: NA; clone size: NA; CDR3 protein: CASSQQGRQETQYF; CDR3 DNA: TGTGCCAGTAGCCAACAGGGCAGGCAAGAGACCCAGTACTTC
V gene: TRBV30; J gene: TRBJ1-1; D gene: NA; clone size: once; CDR3 protein: CAWSPRAGVNTEAFF; CDR3 DNA: TGTGCCTGGAGTCCGCGGGCGGGGGTGAACACTGAAGCTTTCTTT
V gene: TRBV5-1; J gene: TRBJ2-3; D gene: NA; clone size: once; CDR3 protein: CASSLASATPDTQYF; CDR3 DNA: TGCGCCAGCAGCTTGGCGTCCGCTACCCCAGATACGCAGTATTTT
V gene: TRBV27; J gene: TRBJ2-5; D gene: NA; clone size: NA; CDR3 protein: CASSLATQETQYF; CDR3 DNA: TGTGCCAGCAGTTTAGCTACTCAAGAGACCCAGTACTTC
V gene: TRBV2; J gene: TRBJ1-2; D gene: NA; clone size: NA; CDR3 protein: CASSAAVKDGYTF; CDR3 DNA: TGTGCCAGCAGCGCCGCGGTTAAGGATGGCTACACCTTC
V gene: TRBV28; J gene: TRBJ2-3; D gene: TRBD2; clone size: once; CDR3 protein: CASTSGSKDTQYF; CDR3 DNA: TGTGCCAGCACTAGCGGGTCGAAAGATACGCAGTATTTT
V gene: TRBV6-5; J gene: TRBJ1-1; D gene: NA; clone size: NA; CDR3 protein: CASSYSGGAEAFF; CDR3 DNA: TGTGCCAGCAGTTACTCGGGGGGTGCTGAAGCTTTCTTT
V gene: TRBV28; J gene: TRBJ2-1; D gene: TRBD2; clone size: NA; CDR3 protein: CASSLGLAVTIGSSYNEQFF; CDR3 DNA: TGTGCCAGCAGTTTAGGGCTAGCGGTAACGATAGGGAGCTCCTACAATGAGCAGTTCTTC
V gene: TRBV7-9; J gene: TRBJ1-1; D gene: NA; clone size: NA; CDR3 protein: CASSLAGARTEAFF; CDR3 DNA: TGTGCCAGCAGCTTAGCAGGGGCGCGCACTGAAGCTTTCTTT
V gene: TRBV10-3; J gene: TRBJ1-1; D gene: NA; clone size: NA; CDR3 protein: CAISEAPGAEAFF; CDR3 DNA: TGTGCCATCAGTGAGGCCCCAGGGGCTGAAGCTTTCTTT
V gene: TRBV6-2/TRBV6-3; J gene: TRBJ2-1; D gene: TRBD2; clone size: NA; CDR3 protein: CASSSRLAGSYNEQFF; CDR3 DNA: TGTGCCAGCAGTTCGCGACTAGCGGGGAGCTACAATGAGCAGTTCTTC
V gene: TRBV7-9; J gene: TRBJ1-6; D gene: NA; clone size: NA; CDR3 protein: CASSLSVGFGAEPLHF; CDR3 DNA: TGTGCCAGCAGCTTATCTGTCGGGTTTGGGGCGGAACCCCTCCACTTT
V gene: TRBV5-6; J gene: TRBJ2-4; D gene: TRBD1; clone size: NA; CDR3 protein: CASSLAPTGARNIQYF; CDR3 DNA: TGTGCCAGCAGCTTGGCGCCTACAGGGGCGAGGAACATTCAGTACTTC
V gene: TRBV4-2; J gene: TRBJ1-5; D gene: NA; clone size: NA; CDR3 protein: CASSHGGQPQHF; CDR3 DNA: TGTGCCAGCAGCCATGGGGGGCAGCCCCAGCATTTT
V gene: TRBV6-6; J gene: TRBJ2-6; D gene: TRBD1; clone size: NA; CDR3 protein: CASSKQGGAGANVLTF; CDR3 DNA: TGTGCCAGCAGCAAACAGGGGGGAGCTGGGGCCAACGTCCTGACTTTC
V gene: TRBV5-4; J gene: TRBJ1-6; D gene: NA; clone size: NA; CDR3 protein: CASSLESDSHSPLHF; CDR3 DNA: TGTGCCAGCAGCTTGGAGTCCGACAGTCATTCACCCCTCCACTTT
V gene: TRBV5-4; J gene: TRBJ2-3; D gene: TRBD2; clone size: once; CDR3 protein: CASSPGLAGSPDTQYF; CDR3 DNA: TGTGCCAGCAGCCCGGGACTAGCGGGATCGCCAGATACGCAGTATTTT
V gene: TRBV19; J gene: TRBJ2-7; D gene: TRBD2; clone size: NA; CDR3 protein: CASSRGLAGADSYEQYF; CDR3 DNA: TGTGCCAGTAGTAGGGGACTAGCGGGGGCCGACTCCTACGAGCAGTACTTC
V gene: TRBV21-1; J gene: TRBJ2-1; D gene: NA; clone size: NA; CDR3 protein: CASSPGRWHNEQFF; CDR3 DNA: TGTGCCAGCAGCCCCGGGAGGTGGCACAATGAGCAGTTCTTC
V gene: TRBV12-3/TRBV12-4; J gene: TRBJ2-7; D gene: NA; clone size: NA; CDR3 protein: CASSLGPPQEQYF; CDR3 DNA: TGTGCCAGCAGTTTAGGGCCCCCGCAAGAGCAGTACTTC
V gene: TRBV27; J gene: TRBJ2-5; D gene: TRBD1; clone size: NA; CDR3 protein: CATADRGPVETQYF; CDR3 DNA: TGTGCCACCGCGGACAGGGGGCCCGTTGAGACCCAATACTTC
V gene: TRBV7-9; J gene: TRBJ1-2; D gene: NA; clone size: NA; CDR3 protein: CASSKSGGALDGYTF; CDR3 DNA: TGTGCCAGCAGTAAGTCGGGGGGCGCGCTGGATGGCTACACCTTC
V gene: TRBV7-3; J gene: TRBJ2-4; D gene: TRBD1; clone size: NA; CDR3 protein: CASSQTGGMSKNIQYF; CDR3 DNA: TGTGCCAGCAGTCAGACAGGGGGCATGTCCAAAAACATTCAGTACTTC
V gene: TRBV6-6; J gene: TRBJ1-5; D gene: NA; clone size: NA; CDR3 protein: CASSPFGEGRQPQHF; CDR3 DNA: TGTGCCAGCAGCCCCTTCGGGGAGGGTAGGCAGCCCCAGCATTTT
V gene: TRBV4-1; J gene: TRBJ2-7; D gene: NA; clone size: NA; CDR3 protein: CASSQAPQGSVYEQYF; CDR3 DNA: TGCGCCAGCAGCCAAGCACCCCAGGGAAGTGTCTACGAGCAGTACTTC
V gene: TRBV15; J gene: TRBJ1-4; D gene: TRBD1; clone size: NA; CDR3 protein: CATSRGQGFEGGLFF; CDR3 DNA: TGTGCCACCAGCAGAGGACAGGGGTTCGAGGGGGGACTGTTTTTT
V gene: TRBV18; J gene: TRBJ1-1; D gene: NA; clone size: NA; CDR3 protein: CASSLEGATEAFF; CDR3 DNA: TGTGCCAGCTCACTAGAAGGGGCCACTGAAGCTTTCTTT
V gene: TRBV6-5; J gene: TRBJ1-2; D gene: NA; clone size: NA; CDR3 protein: CASSPQDIANYGYTF; CDR3 DNA: TGTGCCAGCAGTCCCCAGGACATCGCTAACTATGGCTACACCTTC
V gene: TRBV19; J gene: TRBJ1-2; D gene: NA; clone size: NA; CDR3 protein: CASSTQGFRGYTF; CDR3 DNA: TGTGCCAGTAGTACCCAGGGGTTCCGGGGCTACACCTTC
V gene: TRBV13; J gene: TRBJ2-2; D gene: TRBD2; clone size: NA; CDR3 protein: CATRGGLNTGELFF; CDR3 DNA: TGTGCTACCCGGGGGGGCCTGAACACCGGGGAGCTGTTTTTT
V gene: TRBV10-3; J gene: TRBJ1-2; D gene: TRBD1; clone size: few; CDR3 protein: CAIRDRGHYGYTF; CDR3 DNA: TGTGCCATCAGAGACAGGGGGCACTATGGCTACACCTTC
V gene: TRBV18; J gene: TRBJ2-5; D gene: NA; clone size: NA; CDR3 protein: CASSPLSAAGETQYF; CDR3 DNA: TGTGCCAGCTCACCACTTTCAGCTGCGGGGGAGACCCAGTACTTC
V gene: TRBV5-4; J gene: TRBJ2-1; D gene: TRBD1; clone size: NA; CDR3 protein: CASSLGIPGGKQFF; CDR3 DNA: TGTGCCAGCAGCTTGGGAATTCCAGGGGGAAAGCAGTTCTTC
V gene: TRBV5-1; J gene: TRBJ2-7; D gene: TRBD1; clone size: NA; CDR3 protein: CASSLGQGAYEQYF; CDR3 DNA: TGCGCCAGCAGCTTGGGACAGGGGGCCTACGAGCAGTACTTC
V gene: TRBV28; J gene: TRBJ2-5; D gene: NA; clone size: once; CDR3 protein: CASSLRGSVSWGRETQYF; CDR3 DNA: TGTGCCAGCAGTTTAAGGGGAAGCGTCTCCTGGGGCAGAGAGACCCAGTACTTC